The sequence of this T cell receptor (beta chain) was determined in a study of blood T cell repertoires in COVID-19. Study-wide background: From the United States, Italy and Spain came samples of acute and convalescent COVID-19. PBMCs, B-cell-depleted T cells, or T cells provided the cDNA or gDNA that made up the material.

Measured with immunoSEQ multiplex PCR; TCRdb has only the in-frame clones, and not every one. The sample lists 250,000 to 300,000 clones, more than 75% occurring once. V was pared by 0 bases and J by 8 bases, with 7 bases of the junction left unmatched. From germline, CDR1 is SGHAT and CDR2 FQNNGV. The CDR3 totals 14 residues. Those who participated ranged in age from about 18 to 89 years and resided in 20 to 30 US areas. Assignments of participants to cohorts depended upon their own reported clinical history. The TCR comes from a woman in her thirties or forties with acute COVID-19. The sample consisted of PBMCs or T cells enriched from blood (not recorded which). The chain employs TRBV11-2 and TRBJ2-7; 7 bases map to TRBD1. The CDR3 protein is CASSLDRQGTQQYF. The CDR3, as DNA: TGTGCCAGCAGCTTAGACCGACAGGGAACGCAGCAGTACTTC.